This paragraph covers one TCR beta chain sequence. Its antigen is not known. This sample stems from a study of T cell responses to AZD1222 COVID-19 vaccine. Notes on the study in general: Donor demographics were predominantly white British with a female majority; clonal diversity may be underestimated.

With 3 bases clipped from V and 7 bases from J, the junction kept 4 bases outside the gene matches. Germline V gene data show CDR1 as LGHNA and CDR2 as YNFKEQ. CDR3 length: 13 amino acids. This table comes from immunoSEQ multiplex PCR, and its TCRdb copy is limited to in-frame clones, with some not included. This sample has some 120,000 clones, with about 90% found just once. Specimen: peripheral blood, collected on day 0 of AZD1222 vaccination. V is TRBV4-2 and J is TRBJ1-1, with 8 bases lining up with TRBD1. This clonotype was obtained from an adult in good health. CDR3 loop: CASSHLGQGEAFF. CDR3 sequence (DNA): TGTGCCAGCAGCCATCTTGGACAGGGTGAAGCTTTCTTT.